Following are 13 T cell receptor beta chains from one sample sequenced in a study of radiation and T cells in renal cell carcinoma. The time point: blood 4 weeks post-SBRT, at nephrectomy. The treatment is: 15 Gy SBRT to primary tumor, nephrectomy 4 weeks later. Libraries were prepared by immunoSEQ multiplex PCR; TCRdb keeps only in-frame clonotypes and omits some of them. Found here are around 74,000 clones, around four fifths of them singletons; the top ten hold under 2.5%. The sample in question was blood, obtained from a patient whose treatment included radiotherapy and nephrectomy. The receptor source for this set is a woman in her sixties or seventies with renal cell carcinoma.

The V and J genes are TRBV27 and TRBJ1-2, with unresolved D. The germline gives CDR1 MNHEY, CDR2 SMNVEV (reference sequence). The CDR3 length is 13 residues. Trimming removed 6 bases from V and 2 bases from J, with 10 bases in between. The CDR3 spells CASSPDGNYGYTF. DNA of the CDR3: TGTGCCAGCAGCCCGGACGGGAACTATGGCTACACCTTC.

This clone showed up just a few times. CDR3 nucleotide sequence: TGTGCCAGCAGTTCCCTAGGGGGAGGGAACACTGAAGCTTTCTTT. Translation gives CASSSLGGGNTEAFF. The rearrangement uses TRBV27 and TRBJ1-1, with D possibly TRBD1 on 6 matching bases. The V and J ends lost 4 bases and 1 base respectively, with 13 bases between them. CDR1 and CDR2 (germline): MNHEY, SMNVEV (reference sequence). The CDR3 length is 15 residues.

This clone was seen a single time. V is TRBV6-6 and J is TRBJ2-5; 7 bases align to TRBD1. The DNA end lines up better with TRBJ2-7; the J call may be wrong. Per germline, CDR1 MNHNY and CDR2 SVGAGI (reference sequence). CDR3 length equals 15 residues. CDR3 region: CASSFKGDRIYEQYF. DNA of the CDR3: TGTGCCAGCAGTTTTAAGGGGGACAGAATCTACGAGCAGTACTTC.

J is TRBJ2-6 and V is TRBV11-1; D ambiguous. Germline CDR1 reads SGHAT; CDR2 reads FQDESV (reference sequence). Deletions cut 5 bases from V and 1 base from J, with 12 bases between. CDR3 size: 16 residues. Written as DNA, the CDR3 is TGTGCCAGCAGCCTAGAGACACCTTCTGGGGCCAACGTCCTGACTTTC. This codes for CASSLETPSGANVLTF.

V and J are TRBV19 and TRBJ1-2, with D possibly being TRBD1 (5 bases). The CDR3 spans 15 residues. Trimming left V 4 bases short and J 5 bases short, with 17 bases between. The V gene's germline CDR1 is LNHDA and CDR2 SQIVND (reference sequence). This chain's CDR3 is CASSRQGRPWYGYTF. For the CDR3, the DNA is TGTGCCAGTAGTAGGCAGGGTCGACCGTGGTATGGCTACACCTTC.

This rearrangement joins TRBV19 to TRBJ1-5; D remains ambiguous. Trimming pared 0 bases from V and 7 bases from J, leaving 7 bases between. This CDR3 spans 13 amino acids. Germline CDR1 reads LNHDA; CDR2 reads SQIVND (reference sequence). CDR3 sequence reads: CASSIDLAQPQHF. The CDR3 DNA follows: TGTGCCAGTAGTATAGACCTAGCCCAGCCCCAGCATTTT.

In this sample, this clone turned up a few times. This chain connects TRBV5-6 to TRBJ1-1, with a tentative D call TRBD1 (6 bases). This CDR3 has 16 residues. Germline V gives CDR1 SGHDT, CDR2 YYEEEE. V lost 0 bases, J lost 2 bases, and 14 bases lay in between. The CDR3 loop reads CASSLAVRGPNTEAFF. The CDR3 region has the DNA TGTGCCAGCAGCTTGGCCGTCAGGGGACCTAACACTGAAGCTTTCTTT. The complete variable domain, with remaining parts taken from reference TRBV5-6 and TRBJ1-1, reads DAGVTQSPTHLIKTRGQQVTLRCSPKSGHDTVSWYQQALGQGPQFIFQYYEEEERQRGNFPDRFSGHQFPNYSSELNVNALLLGDSALYLCASSLAVRGPNTEAFFGQGTRLTVV.

The chain has TRBV6-1 and TRBJ2-2; tentative D call: TRBD1 (6 bases). Per germline, CDR1 MNHNS and CDR2 SASEGT. V was clipped by 11 bases and J by 0 bases, with 16 bases between them. The CDR3 loop spans 15 amino acids. CDR3 sequence reads: CASYPTGANTGELFF. In DNA form, the CDR3 reads TGTGCCTCATACCCGACAGGCGCGAACACCGGGGAGCTGTTTTTT.

This chain uses TRBV15 with TRBJ1-4; tentative D call: TRBD1 (5 bases). Trimming shortened V by 5 bases and J by 8 bases, and 15 bases separated the two germline ends. Germline CDR1 and CDR2: LNHNV and YYDKDF (reference sequence). The CDR3 consists of 14 residues. CDR3 nucleotide sequence: TGTGCCACCAGCGGGACCGATTGGGGGGAAAAACTGTTTTTT. It codes for CATSGTDWGEKLFF.

V gene TRBV5-1 combines with J gene TRBJ1-4; perhaps TRBD1 as D (6 bases). The CDR3 loop spans 18 amino acids. Germline CDR1 and CDR2: SGHRS and YFSETQ. The germline V and J ends were trimmed by 3 bases and 0 bases, with 18 bases remaining between them. CDR3 in DNA: TGCGCCAGCAGCTCGCAACCCAGGGGAGGAGCAACTAATGAAAAACTGTTTTTT. It translates to CASSSQPRGGATNEKLFF.

This clone showed up just once. The rearrangement links TRBV11-2 to TRBJ2-5, with 10 nucleotides matching TRBD2. The CDR3 has 16 residues. Trimming cost V 1 base and J 5 bases; bases outside gene matches: 7. Germline V CDR1 and CDR2: SGHAT, FQNNGV. The CDR3 here is CASSLASSGSRETQYF. The CDR3 coding sequence is TGTGCCAGCAGCTTAGCTTCTAGCGGGAGTAGGGAGACCCAGTACTTC.

The V and J genes are TRBV7-3 and TRBJ2-2; TRBD1 matches at 7 bases. J gave up 6 bases and V 6 bases, and 4 bases lay outside the gene matches. The germline V gene encodes CDR1 SGHTA and CDR2 FQGTGA. This CDR3 is 13 amino acids long. CDR3 in amino acids: CASSVGTAGELFF. As DNA, the CDR3 is TGTGCCAGCAGTGTCGGGACAGCCGGGGAGCTGTTTTTT.

This chain uses TRBV28 with TRBJ2-5, with 9 bases that match TRBD1. Per germline, CDR1 MDHEN and CDR2 SYDVKM. This CDR3 is built from 13 residues. The V gene end was trimmed by 6 bases and the J gene end by 4 bases; junction bases not matched to a gene: 3. The CDR3 spells CASSPTGGETQYF. The CDR3 region has the DNA TGTGCCAGCAGCCCGACAGGGGGAGAGACCCAGTACTTC.